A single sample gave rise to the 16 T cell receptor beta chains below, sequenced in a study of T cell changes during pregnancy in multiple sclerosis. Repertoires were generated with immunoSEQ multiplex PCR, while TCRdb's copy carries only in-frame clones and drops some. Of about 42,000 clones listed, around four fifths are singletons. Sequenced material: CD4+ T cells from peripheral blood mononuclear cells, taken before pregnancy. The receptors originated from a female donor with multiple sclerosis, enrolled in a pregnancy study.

The CDR3 DNA reads TGTGCCAGCAGCCCGGGACTAGACACCACAGATACGCAGTATTTT. Translation gives CASSPGLDTTDTQYF. The gene calls are TRBV5-8 and TRBJ2-3, with 8 bases lining up with TRBD2. J gave up 2 bases and V 4 bases, and 6 bases lay outside the gene matches. This CDR3 spans 15 amino acids. Germline V gives CDR1 SGHTS, CDR2 YDEGEE.

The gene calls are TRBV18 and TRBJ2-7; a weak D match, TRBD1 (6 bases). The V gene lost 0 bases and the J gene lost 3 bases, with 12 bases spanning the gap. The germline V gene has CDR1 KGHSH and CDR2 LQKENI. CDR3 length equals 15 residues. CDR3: CASSPPSLGGYEQYF. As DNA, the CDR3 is TGTGCCAGCTCACCACCGTCTCTAGGGGGCTACGAGCAGTACTTC.

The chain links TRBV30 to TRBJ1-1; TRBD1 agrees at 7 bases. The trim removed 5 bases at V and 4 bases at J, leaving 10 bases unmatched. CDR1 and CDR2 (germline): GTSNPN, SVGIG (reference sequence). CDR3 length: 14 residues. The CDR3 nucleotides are TGTGCCTGGGCTCTAGGGGGCATCGGCACTGAAGCTTTCTTT. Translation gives CAWALGGIGTEAFF.

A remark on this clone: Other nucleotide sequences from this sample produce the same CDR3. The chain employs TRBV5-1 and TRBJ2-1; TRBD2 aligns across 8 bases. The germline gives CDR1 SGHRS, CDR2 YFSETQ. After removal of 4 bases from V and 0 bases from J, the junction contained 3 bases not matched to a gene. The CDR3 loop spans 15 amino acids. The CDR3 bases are TGCGCCAGCAGCCTGAGCGGGAGCTCCTACAATGAGCAGTTCTTC. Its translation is CASSLSGSSYNEQFF.

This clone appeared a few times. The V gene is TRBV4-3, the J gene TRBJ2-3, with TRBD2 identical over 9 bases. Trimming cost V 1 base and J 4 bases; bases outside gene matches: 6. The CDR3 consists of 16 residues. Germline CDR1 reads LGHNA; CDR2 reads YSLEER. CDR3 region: CASSQAERGVADTQYF. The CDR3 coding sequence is TGCGCCAGCAGCCAAGCCGAGCGGGGGGTGGCAGATACGCAGTATTTT.

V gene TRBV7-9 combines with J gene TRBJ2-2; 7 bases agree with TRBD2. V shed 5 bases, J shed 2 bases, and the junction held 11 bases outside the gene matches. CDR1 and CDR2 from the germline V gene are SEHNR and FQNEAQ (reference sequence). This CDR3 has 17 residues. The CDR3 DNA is TGTGCCAGCAGCACCCGCGGGGGTGAGGCCAACACCGGGGAGCTGTTTTTT. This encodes CASSTRGGEANTGELFF.

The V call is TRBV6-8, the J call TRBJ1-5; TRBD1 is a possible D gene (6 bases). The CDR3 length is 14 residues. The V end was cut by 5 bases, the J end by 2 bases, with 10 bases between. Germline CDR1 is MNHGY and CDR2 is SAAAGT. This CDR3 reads CASSLDRRNQPQHF. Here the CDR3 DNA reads TGTGCCAGCAGTCTAGACAGGCGCAATCAGCCCCAGCATTTT.

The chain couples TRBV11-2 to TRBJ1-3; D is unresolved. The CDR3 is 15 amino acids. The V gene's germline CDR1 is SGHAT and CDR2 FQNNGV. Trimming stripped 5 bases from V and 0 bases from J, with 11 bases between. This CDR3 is CASSQDTYSGNTIYF. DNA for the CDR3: TGTGCCAGCAGCCAAGACACCTACTCTGGAAACACCATATATTTT.

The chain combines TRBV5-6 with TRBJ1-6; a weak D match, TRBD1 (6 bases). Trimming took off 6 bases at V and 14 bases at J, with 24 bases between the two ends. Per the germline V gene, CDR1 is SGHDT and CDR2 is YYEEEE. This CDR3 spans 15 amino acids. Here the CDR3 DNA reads TGTGCCAGCAACCACCGGGCGGCAGGGGCCAGTTCCCTCCACTTT. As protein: CASNHRAAGASSLHF.

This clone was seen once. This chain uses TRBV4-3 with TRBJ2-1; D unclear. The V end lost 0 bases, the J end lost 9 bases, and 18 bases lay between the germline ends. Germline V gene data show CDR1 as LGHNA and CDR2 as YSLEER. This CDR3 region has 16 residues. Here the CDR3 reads CASSQDIPGGAAEQFF. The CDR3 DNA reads TGCGCCAGCAGCCAAGATATCCCCGGCGGCGCGGCTGAGCAGTTCTTC.

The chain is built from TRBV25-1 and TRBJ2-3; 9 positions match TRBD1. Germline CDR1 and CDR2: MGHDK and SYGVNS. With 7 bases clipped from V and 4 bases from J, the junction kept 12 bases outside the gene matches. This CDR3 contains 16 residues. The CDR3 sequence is CASTPRDRVPSDTQYF. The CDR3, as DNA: TGTGCCAGCACTCCCCGGGACAGGGTACCGTCAGATACGCAGTATTTT.

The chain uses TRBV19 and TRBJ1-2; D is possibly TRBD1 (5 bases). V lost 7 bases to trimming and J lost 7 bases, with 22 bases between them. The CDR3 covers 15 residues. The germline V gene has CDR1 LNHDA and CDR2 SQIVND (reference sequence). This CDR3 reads CASTPSFSRDPGYTF. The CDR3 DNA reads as TGTGCCAGTACCCCTAGTTTTAGCAGGGATCCTGGCTACACCTTC.

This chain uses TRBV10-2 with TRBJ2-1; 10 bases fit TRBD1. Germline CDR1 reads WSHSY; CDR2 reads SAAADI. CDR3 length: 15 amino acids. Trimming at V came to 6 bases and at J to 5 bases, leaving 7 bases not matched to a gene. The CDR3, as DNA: TGCGCCAGCAGCAGTGGACAGGGGGGGGACAATGAGCAGTTCTTC. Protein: CASSSGQGGDNEQFF.

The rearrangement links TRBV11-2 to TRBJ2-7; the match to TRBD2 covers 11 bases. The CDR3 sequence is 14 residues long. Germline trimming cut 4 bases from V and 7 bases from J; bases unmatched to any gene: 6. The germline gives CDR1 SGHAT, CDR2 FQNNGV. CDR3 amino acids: CASSSLAGGEEQYF. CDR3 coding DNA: TGTGCCAGCAGCTCCTTAGCGGGAGGGGAAGAGCAGTACTTC.

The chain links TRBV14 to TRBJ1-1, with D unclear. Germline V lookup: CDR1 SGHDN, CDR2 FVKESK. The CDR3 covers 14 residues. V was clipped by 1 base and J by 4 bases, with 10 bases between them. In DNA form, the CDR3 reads TGTGCCAGCAGCCAAGTGGTGGGCCCCACTGAAGCTTTCTTT. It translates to CASSQVVGPTEAFF.

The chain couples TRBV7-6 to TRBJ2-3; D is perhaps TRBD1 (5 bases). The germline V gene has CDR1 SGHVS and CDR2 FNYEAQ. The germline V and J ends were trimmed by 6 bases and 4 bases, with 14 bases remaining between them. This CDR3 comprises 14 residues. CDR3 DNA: TGTGCCAGCAGTTATCCTCAGGGTTCAGATACGCAGTATTTT. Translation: CASSYPQGSDTQYF. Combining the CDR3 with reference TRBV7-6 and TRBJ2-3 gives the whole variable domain GAGVSQSPRYKVTKRGQDVALRCDPISGHVSLYWYRQALGQGPEFLTYFNYEAQQDKSGLPNDRFSAERPEGSISTLTIQRTEQRDSAMYRCASSYPQGSDTQYFGPGTRLTVL.